A single TCR beta chain is shown here with its context. This table comes from immunoSEQ multiplex PCR, and its TCRdb copy is limited to in-frame clones, with some not included. The table has 100,000 to 150,000 clones, 90% seen once. This sample is drawn from a study of control samples from healthy donors and cancer patients. Germline CDR1 SEHNR, CDR2 FQNEAQ (reference sequence). This CDR3 is built from 17 residues. V dropped 5 bases and J dropped 2 bases, with 19 bases sitting between them. The sequenced sample consisted of blood. This clonotype originated in a man aged 18 to 29 in good health. The chain employs TRBV7-9 and TRBJ1-3; D call uncertain. The chain's CDR3 is CASSPPGREVAGNTIYF. CDR3 coding DNA: TGTGCCAGCAGCCCCCCTGGTAGGGAGGTAGCTGGAAACACCATATATTTT.